A selection of T cell receptor beta chains follows, all from one sample in a study of T cell changes during pregnancy in multiple sclerosis. TCRdb's copy holds only in-frame clones and misses some; the assay was immunoSEQ multiplex PCR. The data hold 90,000 to 120,000 clones, with 85% to 95% observed a single time. The source material was peripheral blood, sampled in the third trimester of pregnancy. The receptors stem from a female donor in good health, enrolled as a control in a pregnancy study. The CDR3 runs from the conserved cysteine through the conserved F or W. Each record gives: V gene, CDR3 protein.

v_gene: TRBV11-2
CDR3aa: CASGGSAGGLKDEKLFF

v_gene: TRBV4-3
CDR3aa: CASSQDRQGYEQYF

v_gene: TRBV5-1
CDR3aa: CASSLVGQWEQYF

v_gene: TRBV29-1
CDR3aa: CSVEGGRGTEAFF

v_gene: TRBV11-3
CDR3aa: CASSPWGGTTEAFF

v_gene: TRBV29-1
CDR3aa: CSVEPGNGYTF

v_gene: TRBV5-4
CDR3aa: CASSLDPGQGRGGYTF

v_gene: TRBV30
CDR3aa: CAWSVAPGQGFYEQYF

v_gene: TRBV7-2
CDR3aa: CASSLPSGGRETQYF

v_gene: TRBV7-9
CDR3aa: CASSLEEGEKLFF

v_gene: TRBV30
CDR3aa: CAWSTRRGAVADIQYF

v_gene: TRBV4-3
CDR3aa: CASSLGDRALRPLHF

v_gene: TRBV5-4
CDR3aa: CASSPDGTGDEKLFF

v_gene: TRBV7-2
CDR3aa: CASSLVGGGLGEQYF

v_gene: TRBV13
CDR3aa: CASSYQGVWGYTF

v_gene: TRBV27
CDR3aa: CASSLSRGYEQYF

v_gene: TRBV4-1
CDR3aa: CASRLSGGAAGELFF

v_gene: TRBV29-1
CDR3aa: CSVEEEGAIYEQYF

v_gene: TRBV19
CDR3aa: CASSIWTGVGANVLTF

v_gene: TRBV11-3
CDR3aa: CASSLGTEETQYF

v_gene: TRBV4-3
CDR3aa: CASSQGSGSTDTQYF

v_gene: TRBV18
CDR3aa: CASSLRQGETQYF